Each of the 27 T cell receptor beta chains below was sequenced from the same sample in a study of post-analysis software for immune sequencing data. General study points: About 5 TRBV segments occurring more often in patients than controls included TRBV5-6, TRBV5-1 and TRBV20-1.

Each TCR beta cDNA library carried unique molecular identifiers. TCRdb passed the PCR reads through MiXCR, listing each CDR3 protein once. The table has roughly 800,000 distinct CDR3 sequences, 25% to 30% seen once. Their specific antigens are unknown. Material for sequencing was blood. The origin of the receptors is a girl aged 5-17 years with multiple sclerosis.

This clonotype came up a few times. CDR3 nucleotide sequence: TGTGCCAGCTCACCAACCGAAAGAATTTTAGGGCAGTTCTTC. It is translated as CASSPTERILGQFF. The chain couples TRBV18 to TRBJ2-1; no reliable D call. Germline lookup yields CDR1 KGHSH and CDR2 LQKENI. The CDR3 has 14 amino acids. Trimming left V 2 bases short and J 12 bases short, with 17 bases between. Full variable domain (remainder filled in from reference TRBV18 and TRBJ2-1): NAGVMQNPRHLVRRRGQEARLRCSPMKGHSHVYWYRQLPEEGLKFMVYLQKENIIDESGMPKERFSAEFPKEGPSILRIQQVVRGDSAAYFCASSPTERILGQFFGPGTRLTVL.

The CDR3 sequence is CASSYQGGSPRASQYF. The CDR3 DNA follows: TGTGCCAGCAGTTACCAGGGGGGGAGCCCCCGAGCGTCCCAGTACTTC. V usage is TRBV28 and J usage is TRBJ2-5; D could derive from TRBD1 or TRBD2 (7 bases each). There are 16 residues in the CDR3. Per the germline V gene, CDR1 is MDHEN and CDR2 is SYDVKM. V lost 4 bases to trimming and J lost 9 bases, with 24 bases between them.

Turning to this clonotype: Sequence at one end of the junction differs from germline and may be a read error. The CDR3 reads CASRLLTDTRYF. The CDR3 coding sequence is TGCGCCAGCAGATTACTCACAGATACGCGGTATTTT. J is TRBJ2-3 and V is TRBV5-1; D unclear. This CDR3 comprises 12 residues. Germline CDR1 is SGHRS and CDR2 is YFSETQ.

J is TRBJ2-3 and V is TRBV15, with 7 bases lining up with TRBD2. CDR1 and CDR2 from the germline V gene are LNHNV and YYDKDF (reference sequence). The V segment lost 8 bases and the J segment 5 bases; nucleotides outside the gene matches: 13. This CDR3 is 15 amino acids long. DNA for the CDR3: TGTGCCACCGGGTGGACTAGTGGCAAAGGAGATACGCAGTATTTT. Encoded protein: CATGWTSGKGDTQYF.

This clonotype was seen more than once but under ten times. The J gene is TRBJ2-1, the V gene TRBV9; D ambiguous. The germline V and J ends were trimmed by 0 bases and 4 bases, with 8 bases remaining between them. Per the germline V gene, CDR1 is SGDLS and CDR2 is YYNGEE. This CDR3 has 14 residues. Here the CDR3 reads CASSVEAGYNEQFF. DNA for the CDR3: TGTGCCAGCAGCGTAGAGGCCGGATACAATGAGCAGTTCTTC. Full variable domain (outside the CDR3, taken from reference TRBV9 and TRBJ2-1): DSGVTQTPKHLITATGQRVTLRCSPRSGDLSVYWYQQSLDQGLQFLIQYYNGEERAKGNILERFSAQQFPDLHSELNLSSLELGDSALYFCASSVEAGYNEQFFGPGTRLTVL.

The CDR3 reads CSVWGQGITEAFF. The CDR3 DNA reads TGCAGCGTCTGGGGACAGGGAATCACTGAAGCTTTCTTT. J is TRBJ1-1 and V is TRBV29-1; TRBD1 aligns across 9 bases. Germline loops: CDR1 SQVTM, CDR2 ANQGSEA. The V gene end was trimmed by 6 bases and the J gene end by 4 bases; junction bases not matched to a gene: 6. This CDR3 comprises 13 residues.

V is TRBV27 and J is TRBJ2-3; 8 nucleotides line up with TRBD1. Germline values: CDR1 MNHEY, CDR2 SMNVEV (reference sequence). The CDR3 loop spans 13 amino acids. V shed 10 bases and J 0 bases; nucleotides not matched to a gene: 3. The CDR3 region is CATRDRSTDTQYF. Written as DNA, the CDR3 is TGTGCCACCCGGGACAGGAGCACAGATACGCAGTATTTT.

This clonotype was detected only a few times. The chain has TRBV9 and TRBJ2-1; tentatively, D is TRBD2 (5 bases). CDR1 and CDR2 (germline): SGDLS, YYNGEE. V was trimmed by 0 bases and J by 5 bases, leaving 9 bases between them. The CDR3 totals 14 residues. The DNA for the CDR3 is TGTGCCAGCAGCGTAGGTCTAGCAGACAATGAGCAGTTCTTC. Translation: CASSVGLADNEQFF.

In this sample, this clonotype turned up a few times. This chain links TRBV9 with TRBJ2-3, with D perhaps being TRBD1 or TRBD2 (5 bases each). CDR1 and CDR2 (germline): SGDLS, YYNGEE. The V and J ends lost 3 bases and 2 bases respectively, with 16 bases between them. The CDR3 length is 16 residues. This CDR3 is CASSAARGGITDTQYF. The CDR3 coding sequence is TGTGCCAGCAGCGCCGCCCGGGGCGGAATCACAGATACGCAGTATTTT.

The chain has TRBV4-3 and TRBJ1-1; maybe TRBD1 (5 bases). The CDR3 has 13 residues. The germline V gene has CDR1 LGHNA and CDR2 YSLEER. V dropped 1 base and J dropped 11 bases, with 14 bases sitting between them. As DNA, the CDR3 is TGCGCCAGCAGCCAAGCCGGGGCCTCAGTGGCTTTCTTT. It translates to CASSQAGASVAFF.

The genes are TRBV20-1 and TRBJ1-1; the D is unclear. With 5 bases removed from V and 1 base from J, the gap between germline ends came to 14 bases. Germline V CDR1 and CDR2: DFQATT, SNEGSKA (reference sequence). The CDR3 contains 14 residues. The chain's CDR3 is CSAEGLMGNTEAFF. CDR3 DNA sequence: TGCAGTGCTGAGGGATTGATGGGGAACACTGAAGCTTTCTTT.

This chain links TRBV7-9 with TRBJ2-3; D tentatively fits TRBD1 or TRBD2 (6 bases each). The germline gives CDR1 SEHNR, CDR2 FQNEAQ (reference sequence). There are 13 residues in the CDR3. Between the trimmed V and J ends, which lost 8 bases and 4 bases, there was a span of 13 bases. CDR3 residues: CASGGGGPDTQYF. In DNA, the CDR3 is TGTGCCAGCGGAGGGGGTGGTCCAGATACGCAGTATTTT.

A remark on this clonotype: The junction differs from germline at one of its ends, possibly a read error. The J gene is TRBJ2-5, the V gene TRBV7-9; D is uncertain. Germline V gives CDR1 SEHNR, CDR2 FQNEAQ (reference sequence). The CDR3 is made up of 14 amino acids. CDR3 bases: TGTGCCAACAGCTTTCCCTGGACCCAAGAGACCCAGTACTTC. This sequence encodes CANSFPWTQETQYF.

The chain uses TRBV27 and TRBJ1-5; 9 bases match TRBD1. Germline CDR1 is MNHEY and CDR2 is SMNVEV (reference sequence). The CDR3 loop spans 16 amino acids. J was trimmed by 4 bases and V by 5 bases; bases with no gene match: 9. The DNA of the CDR3 is TGTGCCAGCAGTCCTGGGACAGGGTTTGGTAATCAGCCCCAGCATTTT. This translates into CASSPGTGFGNQPQHF.

This clonotype was recorded a few times. CDR3 sequence reads: CSARFVGLGGQGSYNEQFF. The DNA for the CDR3 is TGCAGTGCTAGGTTTGTGGGACTAGGAGGGCAAGGGTCCTACAATGAGCAGTTCTTC. The chain carries TRBV20-1 and TRBJ2-1, with TRBD2 identical over 8 bases. Germline assignment: CDR1 DFQATT and CDR2 SNEGSKA (reference sequence). V lost 3 bases to trimming and J lost 1 base; unmatched junction nucleotides: 17. The CDR3 has 19 residues.

This clonotype was recorded a few times. V gene TRBV20-1 combines with J gene TRBJ1-5; TRBD1 is a possible D gene (5 bases). Looked up from germline, CDR1 is DFQATT and CDR2 is SNEGSKA (reference sequence). This CDR3 contains 16 residues. V was trimmed by 0 bases and J by 6 bases, leaving 18 bases between them. CDR3 residues: CSARDPRGLGGQPQHF. The CDR3 DNA reads TGCAGTGCTAGAGATCCGAGGGGATTAGGCGGTCAGCCCCAGCATTTT.

The chain couples TRBV5-1 to TRBJ2-7; unclear D gene. This CDR3 contains 15 residues. The V gene lost 4 bases and the J gene lost 3 bases, with 17 bases spanning the gap. Germline V gene sequence: CDR1 SGHRS, CDR2 YFSETQ. The CDR3 region is CASSPGPNSYYEQYF. The CDR3 nucleotides read TGCGCCAGCAGCCCTGGCCCCAACTCTTACTACGAGCAGTACTTC.

This clonotype was observed many times. The rearrangement links TRBV4-1 to TRBJ2-1, with D unresolved. Germline V CDR1 and CDR2: MGHRA, YSYEKL. The V gene lost 3 bases and the J gene lost 5 bases, with 2 bases spanning the gap. The CDR3 extends over 11 amino acids. The CDR3 DNA follows: TGCGCCAGCAGCCACAACAATGAGCAGTTCTTC. Protein product: CASSHNNEQFF.

In its sample, this clonotype was seen a few times. The chain is built from TRBV27 and TRBJ2-1, with a tentative D call TRBD2 (5 bases). The CDR3 sequence is 14 residues long. V lost 6 bases to trimming and J lost 2 bases, with 11 bases between them. Per the germline V gene, CDR1 is MNHEY and CDR2 is SMNVEV (reference sequence). CDR3 DNA: TGTGCCAGCAGCCGTAGCGCCCCCTACAATGAGCAGTTCTTC. Protein: CASSRSAPYNEQFF.

CDR3 region: CASSVTTGETQYF. In DNA form, the CDR3 reads TGTGCCAGCAGCGTAACCACAGGGGAGACCCAGTACTTC. The V call is TRBV9, the J call TRBJ2-5; D might be TRBD1 (6 bases). Trimming took off 1 base at V and 5 bases at J, with 9 bases between the two ends. The CDR3 runs 13 residues. CDR1 and CDR2 (germline): SGDLS, YYNGEE.

This chain connects TRBV7-6 to TRBJ2-3; tentatively, D is TRBD2 (6 bases). The CDR3 sequence is 16 residues long. Germline CDR1 and CDR2: SGHVS and FNYEAQ. V gave up 5 bases and J gave up 2 bases, with 17 bases separating them. CDR3 loop: CASSTLVAEYTDTQYF. The CDR3 DNA reads as TGTGCCAGCAGCACTCTAGTAGCGGAGTACACAGATACGCAGTATTTT.

The chain carries TRBV7-2 and TRBJ2-1; 7 bases line up with TRBD2. Near its end, the DNA agrees better with TRBJ2-7, so the J call may be wrong. CDR1 and CDR2 from the germline V gene are SGHTA and FQGNSA. The CDR3 runs to 15 residues. The CDR3 DNA follows: TGTGCCAGCAGCGCCGGCGGGGGAATCTACAATGAGCAGTACTTC. Encoded protein: CASSAGGGIYNEQYF.

The genes are TRBV3-1 and TRBJ1-1; TRBD1 matches at 8 bases. With V trimmed by 4 bases and J by 3 bases, 7 bases remained unmatched. This CDR3 has 15 amino acids. The V gene's germline CDR1 is LGHDT and CDR2 YNNKEL (reference sequence). CDR3 coding DNA: TGTGCCAGCAGCCTCTGGGACAGGTGGGACACTGAAGCTTTCTTT. It yields the protein CASSLWDRWDTEAFF.

Turning to this clonotype: Germline and junction disagree at one end, which may indicate a read error. This sequence joins TRBV4-2 and TRBJ1-2; D not resolved. Germline CDR1 LGHNA, CDR2 YNFKEQ. The CDR3 length is 16 residues. The CDR3 DNA is TGTGCCAGCAGCAAAGAAACCGGGTCGAGTAGCGGAGGCTACACCTTC. The encoded protein is CASSKETGSSSGGYTF.

This clonotype appeared a few times. V usage is TRBV4-3 and J usage is TRBJ2-7; D perhaps matches TRBD1 (5 bases). V was trimmed by 1 base and J by 4 bases, leaving 11 bases between them. Looked up from germline, CDR1 is LGHNA and CDR2 is YSLEER. The CDR3 totals 14 residues. CDR3 loop: CASSQGGTGYEQYF. CDR3 DNA: TGCGCCAGCAGCCAAGGGGGCACTGGGTACGAGCAGTACTTC.

The chain recombines TRBV5-4 with TRBJ2-3; 12 bases agree with TRBD2. Germline CDR1 and CDR2: SGHNT and YYREEE (reference sequence). This CDR3 spans 17 amino acids. V was clipped by 3 bases and J by 4 bases; unmatched bases: 9. Here the CDR3 DNA reads TGTGCCAGCAGCTCGTTTCTACTAGCGGGAGGAGCAGATACGCAGTATTTT. This gives the protein CASSSFLLAGGADTQYF.

The V and J genes are TRBV6-5 and TRBJ2-1, with D hard to call. The CDR3 runs to 15 residues. The ends were cut back, 2 bases at V and 0 bases at J, with 8 bases in the middle. Germline-derived CDR1 and CDR2 are MNHEY and SVGAGI. CDR3 region: CASSYRRSSYNEQFF. The CDR3 DNA sequence: TGTGCCAGCAGTTACCGCAGATCCTCCTACAATGAGCAGTTCTTC.